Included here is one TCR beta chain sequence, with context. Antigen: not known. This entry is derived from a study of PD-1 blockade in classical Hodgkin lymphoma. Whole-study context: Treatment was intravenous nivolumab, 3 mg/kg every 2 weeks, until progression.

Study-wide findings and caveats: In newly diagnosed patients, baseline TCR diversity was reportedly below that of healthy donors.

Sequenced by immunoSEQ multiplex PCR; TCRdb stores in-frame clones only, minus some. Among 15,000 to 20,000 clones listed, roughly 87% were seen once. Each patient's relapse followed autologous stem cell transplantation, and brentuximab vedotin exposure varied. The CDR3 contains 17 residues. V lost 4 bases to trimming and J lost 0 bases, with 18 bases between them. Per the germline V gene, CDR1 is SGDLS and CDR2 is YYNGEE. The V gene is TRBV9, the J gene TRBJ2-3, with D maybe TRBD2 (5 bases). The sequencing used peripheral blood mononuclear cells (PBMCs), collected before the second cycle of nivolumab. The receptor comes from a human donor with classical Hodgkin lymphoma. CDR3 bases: TGTGCCAGCAGCACTGGGCGACCCCGGGGTAGCACAGATACGCAGTATTTT. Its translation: CASSTGRPRGSTDTQYF.